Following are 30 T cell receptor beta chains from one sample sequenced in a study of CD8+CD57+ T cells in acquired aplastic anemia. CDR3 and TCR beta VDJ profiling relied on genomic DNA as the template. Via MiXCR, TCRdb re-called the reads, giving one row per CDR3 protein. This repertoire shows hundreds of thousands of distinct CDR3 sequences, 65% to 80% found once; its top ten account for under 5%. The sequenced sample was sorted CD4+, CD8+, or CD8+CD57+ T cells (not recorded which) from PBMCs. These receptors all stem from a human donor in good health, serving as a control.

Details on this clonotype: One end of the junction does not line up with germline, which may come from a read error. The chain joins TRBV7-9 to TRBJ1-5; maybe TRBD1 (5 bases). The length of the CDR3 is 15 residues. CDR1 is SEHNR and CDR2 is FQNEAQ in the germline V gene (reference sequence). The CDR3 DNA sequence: TGTGCCACCAGCAGAGTTTTGCAGGGTAATCAGCCCCAGCATTTT. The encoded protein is CATSRVLQGNQPQHF.

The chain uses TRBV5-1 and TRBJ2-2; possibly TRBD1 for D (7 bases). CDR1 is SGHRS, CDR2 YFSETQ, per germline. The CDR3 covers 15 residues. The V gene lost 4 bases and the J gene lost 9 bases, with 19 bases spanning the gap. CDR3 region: CASSPGRGAGRELFF. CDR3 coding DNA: TGCGCCAGCAGCCCAGGCAGGGGGGCCGGCAGGGAGCTGTTTTTT.

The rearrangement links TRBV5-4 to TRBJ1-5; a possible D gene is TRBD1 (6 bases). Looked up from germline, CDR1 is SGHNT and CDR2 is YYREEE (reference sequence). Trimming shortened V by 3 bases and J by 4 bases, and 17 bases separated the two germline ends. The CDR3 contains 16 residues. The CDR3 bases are TGTGCCAGCAGCTCACAAGGCCCAGGGGATAATCAGCCCCAGCATTTT. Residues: CASSSQGPGDNQPQHF.

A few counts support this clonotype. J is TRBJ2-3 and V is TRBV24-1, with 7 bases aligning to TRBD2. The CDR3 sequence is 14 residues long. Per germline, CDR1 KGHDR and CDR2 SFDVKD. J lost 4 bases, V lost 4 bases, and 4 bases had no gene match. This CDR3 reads CATSDPSGADTQYF. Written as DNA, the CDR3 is TGTGCCACCAGTGACCCTAGCGGCGCAGATACGCAGTATTTT.

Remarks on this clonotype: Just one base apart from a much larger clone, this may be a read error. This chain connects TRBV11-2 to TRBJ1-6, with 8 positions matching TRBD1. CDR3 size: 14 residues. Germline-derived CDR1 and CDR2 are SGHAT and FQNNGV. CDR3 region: CASSHDRGYSPPHF. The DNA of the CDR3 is TGCGCCAGCAGCCATGACAGGGGTTATTCACCCCCCCACTTT.

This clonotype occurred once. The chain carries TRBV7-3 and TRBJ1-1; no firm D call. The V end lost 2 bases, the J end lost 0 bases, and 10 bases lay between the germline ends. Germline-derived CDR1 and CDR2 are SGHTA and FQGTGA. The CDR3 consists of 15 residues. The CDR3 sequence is CASSLQVGMNTEAFF. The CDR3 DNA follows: TGTGCCAGCAGCTTACAGGTTGGGATGAACACTGAAGCTTTCTTT.

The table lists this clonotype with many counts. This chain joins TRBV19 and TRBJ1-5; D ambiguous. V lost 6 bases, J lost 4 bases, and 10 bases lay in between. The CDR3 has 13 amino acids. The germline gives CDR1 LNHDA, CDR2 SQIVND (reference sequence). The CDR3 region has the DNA TGTGCCAGTAGCCAGGACGGTAATCAGCCCCAGCATTTT. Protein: CASSQDGNQPQHF.

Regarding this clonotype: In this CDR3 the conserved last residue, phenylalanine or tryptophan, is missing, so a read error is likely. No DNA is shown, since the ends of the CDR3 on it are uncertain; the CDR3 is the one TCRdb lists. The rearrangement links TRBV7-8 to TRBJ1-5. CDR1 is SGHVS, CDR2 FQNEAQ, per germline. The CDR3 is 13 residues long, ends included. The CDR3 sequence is CASRGRNEQLFGP.

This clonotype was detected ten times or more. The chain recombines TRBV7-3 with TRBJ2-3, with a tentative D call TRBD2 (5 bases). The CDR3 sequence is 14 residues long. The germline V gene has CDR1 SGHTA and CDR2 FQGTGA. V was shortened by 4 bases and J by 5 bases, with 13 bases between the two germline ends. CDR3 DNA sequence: TGTGCCAGCAGCTCGGACTCGCTTGTAGATACGCAGTATTTT. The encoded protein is CASSSDSLVDTQYF.

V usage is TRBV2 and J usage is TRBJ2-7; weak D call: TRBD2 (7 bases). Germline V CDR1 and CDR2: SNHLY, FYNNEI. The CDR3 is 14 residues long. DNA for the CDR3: TGTGCCAGCGGCGGGGGCTGGGCTGAGTCCCAGCAGTTCGTC. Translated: CASGGGWAESQQFV.

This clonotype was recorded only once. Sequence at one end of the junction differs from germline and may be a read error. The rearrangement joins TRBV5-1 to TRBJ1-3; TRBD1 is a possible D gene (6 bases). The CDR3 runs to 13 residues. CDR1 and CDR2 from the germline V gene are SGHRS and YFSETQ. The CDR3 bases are TGTGCCAGCAGCTTAGAGGGGGGAAGCACCATATATTTT. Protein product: CASSLEGGSTIYF.

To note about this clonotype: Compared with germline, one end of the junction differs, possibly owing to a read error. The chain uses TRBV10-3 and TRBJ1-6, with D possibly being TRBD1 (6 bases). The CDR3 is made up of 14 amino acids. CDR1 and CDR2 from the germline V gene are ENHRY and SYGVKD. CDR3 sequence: CAFSQPDRNYPFTF. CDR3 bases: TGTGCCTTCAGTCAGCCCGACAGGAACTATCCCTTCACCTTT.

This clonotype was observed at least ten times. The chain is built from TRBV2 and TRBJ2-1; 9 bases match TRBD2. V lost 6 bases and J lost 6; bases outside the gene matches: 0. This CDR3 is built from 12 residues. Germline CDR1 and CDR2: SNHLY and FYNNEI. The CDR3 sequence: CASRTSGNEQFF. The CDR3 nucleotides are TGTGCCAGCAGGACTAGCGGCAATGAGCAGTTCTTC.

CDR3 coding DNA: TGTGCCAGCAGCGTGGCGGGACTAGGCTACGAGCAGTACTTC. The encoded protein is CASSVAGLGYEQYF. The genes are TRBV7-9 and TRBJ2-7; 8 nucleotides align to TRBD2. CDR3 length equals 14 residues. The J segment lost 3 bases and the V segment lost 5 bases, leaving 6 bases of the junction unmatched. Germline-derived CDR1 and CDR2 are SEHNR and FQNEAQ (reference sequence).

CDR3 region: CASSSGVRATSNDAFF. CDR3 in DNA: TGTGCCAGCAGCAGCGGGGTGAGGGCGACGAGCAATGACGCTTTCTTT. The V and J genes are TRBV7-8 and TRBJ1-1; D is undetermined. Germline CDR1 is SGHVS and CDR2 is FQNEAQ. V lost 5 bases and J lost 11, with 27 bases in between. The CDR3 covers 16 residues. The full variable domain, rest sourced from reference TRBV7-8 and TRBJ1-1, is GAGVSQSPRYKVAKRGQDVALRCDPISGHVSLFWYQQALGQGPEFLTYFQNEAQLDKSGLPSDRFFAERPEGSVSTLKIQRTQQEDSAVYLCASSSGVRATSNDAFFGQGTRLTVV.

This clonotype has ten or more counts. CDR3 protein: CASSPTLLAGTYEQYF. Written as DNA, the CDR3 is TGTGCCAGCAGTCCGACCCTACTAGCGGGGACCTACGAGCAGTACTTC. The rearrangement links TRBV27 to TRBJ2-7; TRBD2 matches at 10 bases. Per the germline V gene, CDR1 is MNHEY and CDR2 is SMNVEV (reference sequence). CDR3 length: 16 amino acids. Trimming took 5 bases from V and 2 from J; bases not matched to a gene: 9.

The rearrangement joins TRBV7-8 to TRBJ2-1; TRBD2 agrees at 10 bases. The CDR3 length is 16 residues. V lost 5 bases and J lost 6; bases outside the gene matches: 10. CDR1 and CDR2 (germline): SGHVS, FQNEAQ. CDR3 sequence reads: CASSEAGGPDSNEQFF. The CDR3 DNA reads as TGTGCCAGCAGCGAAGCGGGGGGGCCTGACTCCAATGAGCAGTTCTTC.

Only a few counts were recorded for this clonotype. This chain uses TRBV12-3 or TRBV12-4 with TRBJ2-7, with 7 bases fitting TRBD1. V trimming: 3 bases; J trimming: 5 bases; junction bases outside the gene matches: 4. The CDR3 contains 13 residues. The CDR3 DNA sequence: TGTGCCAGCAGTTTGGACAGGCACGACGAGCAGTACTTC. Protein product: CASSLDRHDEQYF.

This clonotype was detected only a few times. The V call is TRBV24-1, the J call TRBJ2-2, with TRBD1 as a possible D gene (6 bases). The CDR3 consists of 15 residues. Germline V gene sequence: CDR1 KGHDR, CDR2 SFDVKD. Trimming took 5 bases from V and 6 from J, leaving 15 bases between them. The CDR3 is CATSVQGPKAGELFF. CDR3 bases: TGTGCCACCAGTGTGCAGGGGCCAAAGGCCGGGGAGCTGTTTTTT.

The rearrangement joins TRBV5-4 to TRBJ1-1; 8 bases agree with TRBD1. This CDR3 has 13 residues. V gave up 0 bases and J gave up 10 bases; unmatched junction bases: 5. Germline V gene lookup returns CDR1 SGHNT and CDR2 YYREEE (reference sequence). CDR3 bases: TGTGCCAGCAGCTTGGGTGGCGACAGGGGAGCTTTCTTT. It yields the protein CASSLGGDRGAFF.

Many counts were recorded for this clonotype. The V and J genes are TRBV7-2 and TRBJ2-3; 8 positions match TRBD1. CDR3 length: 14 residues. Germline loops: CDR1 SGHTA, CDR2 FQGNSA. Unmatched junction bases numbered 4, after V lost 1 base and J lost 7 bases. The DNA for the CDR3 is TGTGCCAGCAGCTTAGGGCAGGGGGCAAATACGCAGTATTTT. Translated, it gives CASSLGQGANTQYF.

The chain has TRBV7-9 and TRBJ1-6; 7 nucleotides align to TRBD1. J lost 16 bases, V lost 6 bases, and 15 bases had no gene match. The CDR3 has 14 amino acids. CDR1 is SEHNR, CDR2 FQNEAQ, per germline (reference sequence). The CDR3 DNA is TGTGCCAGCAGGAACCGGGACAGTGATAATCCACTCCACTTT. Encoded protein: CASRNRDSDNPLHF.

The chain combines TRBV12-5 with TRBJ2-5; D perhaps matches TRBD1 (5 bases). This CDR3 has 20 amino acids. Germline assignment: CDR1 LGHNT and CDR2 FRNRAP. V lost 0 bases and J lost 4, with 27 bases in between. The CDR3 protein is CASGLVMDGRTPNGAETQYF. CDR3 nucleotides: TGTGCTAGTGGTTTGGTAATGGACGGGCGGACACCCAATGGGGCAGAGACCCAGTACTTC.

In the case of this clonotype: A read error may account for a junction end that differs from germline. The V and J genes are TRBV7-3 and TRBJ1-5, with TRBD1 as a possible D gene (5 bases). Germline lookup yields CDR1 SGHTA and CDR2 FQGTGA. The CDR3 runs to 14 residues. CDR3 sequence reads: CASSLGGANELTFF. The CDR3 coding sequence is TGTGCCAGCAGTTTGGGCGGGGCCAACGAGCTGACTTTCTTT.

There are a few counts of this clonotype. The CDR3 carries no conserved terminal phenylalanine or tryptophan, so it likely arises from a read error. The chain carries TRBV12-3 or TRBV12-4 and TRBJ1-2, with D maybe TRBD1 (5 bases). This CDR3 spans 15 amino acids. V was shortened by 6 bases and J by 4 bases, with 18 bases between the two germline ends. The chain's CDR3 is CASSSGLRDGYGYTL. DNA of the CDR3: TGTGCCAGCAGCTCAGGCCTCAGGGATGGCTATGGCTACACCCTC.

The CDR3 region is CASSIGRSSYNEQFF. DNA for the CDR3: TGTGCCAGTAGTATTGGACGGAGCTCCTACAATGAGCAGTTCTTC. The chain uses TRBV19 and TRBJ2-1; no clear D. This CDR3 comprises 15 residues. Germline values: CDR1 LNHDA, CDR2 SQIVND (reference sequence). Deletions cut 3 bases from V and 0 bases from J, with 9 bases between.

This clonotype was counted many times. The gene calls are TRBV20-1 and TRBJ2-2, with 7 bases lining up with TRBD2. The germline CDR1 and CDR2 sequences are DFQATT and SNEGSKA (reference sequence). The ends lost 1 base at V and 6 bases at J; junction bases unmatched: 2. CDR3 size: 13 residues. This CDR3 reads CSARAGLSGELFF. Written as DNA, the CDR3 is TGCAGTGCTAGAGCGGGACTATCCGGGGAGCTGTTTTTT.

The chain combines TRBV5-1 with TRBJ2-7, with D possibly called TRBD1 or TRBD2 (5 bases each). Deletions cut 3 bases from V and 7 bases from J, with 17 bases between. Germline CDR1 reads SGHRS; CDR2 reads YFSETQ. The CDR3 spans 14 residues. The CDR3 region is CASSSGDGTEEQYF. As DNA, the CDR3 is TGCGCCAGCAGCTCCGGGGACGGCACAGAGGAGCAGTACTTC.

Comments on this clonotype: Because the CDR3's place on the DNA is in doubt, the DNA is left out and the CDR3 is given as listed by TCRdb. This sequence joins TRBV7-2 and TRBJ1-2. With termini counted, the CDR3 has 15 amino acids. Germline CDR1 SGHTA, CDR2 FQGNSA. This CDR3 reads CASSLLQNYGYTFTF.

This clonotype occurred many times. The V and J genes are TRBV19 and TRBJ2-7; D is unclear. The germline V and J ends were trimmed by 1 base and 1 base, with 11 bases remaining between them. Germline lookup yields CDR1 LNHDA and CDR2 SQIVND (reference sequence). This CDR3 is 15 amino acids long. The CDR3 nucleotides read TGTGCCAGTAGTATAGGGTCCCAGTATTCCTACGAGCAGTACTTC. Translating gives CASSIGSQYSYEQYF.